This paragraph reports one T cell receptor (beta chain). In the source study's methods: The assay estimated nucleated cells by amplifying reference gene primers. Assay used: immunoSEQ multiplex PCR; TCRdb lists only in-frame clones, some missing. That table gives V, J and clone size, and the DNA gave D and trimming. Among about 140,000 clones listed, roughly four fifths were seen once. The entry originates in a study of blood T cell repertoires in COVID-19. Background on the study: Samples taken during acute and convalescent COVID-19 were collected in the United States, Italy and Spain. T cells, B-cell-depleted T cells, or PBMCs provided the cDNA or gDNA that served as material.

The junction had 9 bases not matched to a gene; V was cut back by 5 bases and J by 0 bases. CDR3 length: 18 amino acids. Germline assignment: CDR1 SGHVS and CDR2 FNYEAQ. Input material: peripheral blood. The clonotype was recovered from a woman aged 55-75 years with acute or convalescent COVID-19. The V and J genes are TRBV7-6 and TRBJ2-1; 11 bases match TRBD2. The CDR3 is CASSPTSGSFSSYNEQFF. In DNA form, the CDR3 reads TGTGCCAGCAGCCCTACTAGCGGGAGCTTTAGCTCCTACAATGAGCAGTTCTTC. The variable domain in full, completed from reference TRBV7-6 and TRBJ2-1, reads GAGVSQSPRYKVTKRGQDVALRCDPISGHVSLYWYRQALGQGPEFLTYFNYEAQQDKSGLPNDRFSAERPEGSISTLTIQRTEQRDSAMYRCASSPTSGSFSSYNEQFFGPGTRLTVL.